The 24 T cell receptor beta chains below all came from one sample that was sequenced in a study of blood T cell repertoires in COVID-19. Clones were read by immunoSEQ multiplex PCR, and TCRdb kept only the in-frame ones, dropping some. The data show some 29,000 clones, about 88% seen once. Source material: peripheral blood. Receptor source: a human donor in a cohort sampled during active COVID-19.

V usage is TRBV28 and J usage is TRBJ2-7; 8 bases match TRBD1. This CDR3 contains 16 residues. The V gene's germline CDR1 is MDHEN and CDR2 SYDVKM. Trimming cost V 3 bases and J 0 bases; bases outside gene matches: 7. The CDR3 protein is CASSFAPGGPSYEQYF. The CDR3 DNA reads TGTGCCAGCAGTTTCGCTCCAGGGGGCCCCTCCTACGAGCAGTACTTC.

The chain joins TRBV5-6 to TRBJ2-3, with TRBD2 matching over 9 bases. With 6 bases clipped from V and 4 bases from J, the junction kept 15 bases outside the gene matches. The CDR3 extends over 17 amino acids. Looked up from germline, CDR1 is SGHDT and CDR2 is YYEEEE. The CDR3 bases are TGTGCCAGCATCTGGCTAGCGGGGTCCCGAGGGGCAGATACGCAGTATTTT. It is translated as CASIWLAGSRGADTQYF.

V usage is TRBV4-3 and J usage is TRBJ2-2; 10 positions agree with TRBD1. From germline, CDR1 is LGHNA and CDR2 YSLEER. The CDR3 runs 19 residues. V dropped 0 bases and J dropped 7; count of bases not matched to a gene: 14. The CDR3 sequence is CASSQDLSRTGGFGGELFF. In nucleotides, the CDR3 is TGCGCCAGCAGCCAAGATCTTTCCAGGACAGGGGGTTTTGGCGGGGAGCTGTTTTTT.

The CDR3 sequence: CASSPRTSGGSSYNEQFF. CDR3 nucleotides: TGTGCCAGCTCACCCCGGACTAGCGGGGGGAGCTCCTACAATGAGCAGTTCTTC. The genes are TRBV18 and TRBJ2-1; TRBD2 aligns across 14 bases. CDR3 length equals 18 residues. The V gene end was trimmed by 3 bases and the J gene end by 0 bases; junction bases not matched to a gene: 4. CDR1 is KGHSH and CDR2 is LQKENI in the germline V gene.

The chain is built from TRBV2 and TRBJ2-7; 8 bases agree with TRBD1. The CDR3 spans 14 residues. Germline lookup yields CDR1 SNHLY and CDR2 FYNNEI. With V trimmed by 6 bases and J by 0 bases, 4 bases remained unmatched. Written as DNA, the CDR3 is TGTGCCAGCAGCGAGACAGGGGTCTCCTACGAGCAGTACTTC. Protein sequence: CASSETGVSYEQYF.

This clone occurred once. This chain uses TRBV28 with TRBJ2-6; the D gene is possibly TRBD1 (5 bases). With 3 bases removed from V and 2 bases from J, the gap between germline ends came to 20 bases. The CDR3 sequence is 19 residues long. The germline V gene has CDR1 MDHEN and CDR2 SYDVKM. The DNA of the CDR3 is TGTGCCAGCAGTTTTGTGGTTCGCAGGGCTAGAACTGGGGCCAACGTCCTGACTTTC. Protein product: CASSFVVRRARTGANVLTF. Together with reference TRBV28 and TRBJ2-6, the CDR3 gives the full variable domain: DVKVTQSSRYLVKRTGEKVFLECVQDMDHENMFWYRQDPGLGLRLIYFSYDVKMKEKGDIPEGYSVSREKKERFSLILESASTNQTSMYLCASSFVVRRARTGANVLTFGAGSRLTVL.

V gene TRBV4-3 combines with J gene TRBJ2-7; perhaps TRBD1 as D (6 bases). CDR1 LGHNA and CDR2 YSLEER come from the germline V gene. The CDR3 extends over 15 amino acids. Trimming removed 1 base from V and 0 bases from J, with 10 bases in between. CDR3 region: CASSQGEQGSYEQYF. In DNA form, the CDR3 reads TGCGCCAGCAGCCAAGGGGAACAGGGCTCCTACGAGCAGTACTTC.

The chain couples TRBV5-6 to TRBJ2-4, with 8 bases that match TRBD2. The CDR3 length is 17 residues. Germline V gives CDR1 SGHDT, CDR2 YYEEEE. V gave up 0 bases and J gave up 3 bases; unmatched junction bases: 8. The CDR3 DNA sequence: TGTGCCAGCAGCTTGGGGTTGGCGGGGGGAATCAAAAACATTCAGTACTTC. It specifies CASSLGLAGGIKNIQYF.

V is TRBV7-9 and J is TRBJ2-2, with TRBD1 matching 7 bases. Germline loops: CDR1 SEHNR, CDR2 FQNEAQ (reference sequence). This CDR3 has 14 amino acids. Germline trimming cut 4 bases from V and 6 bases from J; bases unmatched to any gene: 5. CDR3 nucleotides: TGTGCCAGCAGCTCAGACAGGGCCGCCGGGGAGCTGTTTTTT. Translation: CASSSDRAAGELFF.

The CDR3 is CASSIEAAGGPWNEQFF. CDR3 nucleotides: TGTGCCAGTAGTATCGAGGCAGCGGGGGGCCCTTGGAATGAGCAGTTCTTC. The V call is TRBV19, the J call TRBJ2-1, with 9 bases that match TRBD2. The CDR3 runs 17 residues. From germline, CDR1 is LNHDA and CDR2 SQIVND (reference sequence). Unmatched junction bases numbered 13, after V lost 3 bases and J lost 7 bases.

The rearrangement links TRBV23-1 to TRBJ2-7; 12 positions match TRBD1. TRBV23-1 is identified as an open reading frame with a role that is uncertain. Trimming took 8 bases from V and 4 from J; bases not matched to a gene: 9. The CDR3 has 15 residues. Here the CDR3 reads CASGSGTGGAYEQYF. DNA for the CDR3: TGCGCCAGCGGGAGCGGGACAGGGGGCGCGTACGAGCAGTACTTC.

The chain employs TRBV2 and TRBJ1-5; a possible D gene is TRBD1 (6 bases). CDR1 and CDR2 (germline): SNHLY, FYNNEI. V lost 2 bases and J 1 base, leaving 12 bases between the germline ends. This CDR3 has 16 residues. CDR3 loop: CASSEQGLGSNQPQHF. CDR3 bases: TGTGCCAGCAGTGAACAGGGGCTGGGAAGCAATCAGCCCCAGCATTTT.

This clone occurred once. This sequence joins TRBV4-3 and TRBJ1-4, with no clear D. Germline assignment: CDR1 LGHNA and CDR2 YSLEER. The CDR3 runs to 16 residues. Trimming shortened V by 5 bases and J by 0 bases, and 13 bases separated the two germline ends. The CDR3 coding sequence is TGCGCCAGCAGCTCTCGAGGAGCTGCAACTAATGAAAAACTGTTTTTT. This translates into CASSSRGAATNEKLFF.

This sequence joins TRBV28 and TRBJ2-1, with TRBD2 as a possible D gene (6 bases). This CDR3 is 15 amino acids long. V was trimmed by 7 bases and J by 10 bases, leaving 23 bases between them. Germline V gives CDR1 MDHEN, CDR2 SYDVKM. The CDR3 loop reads CASTTPMTRGTEQFF. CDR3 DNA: TGTGCCAGCACCACCCCGATGACTCGGGGGACGGAGCAGTTCTTC.

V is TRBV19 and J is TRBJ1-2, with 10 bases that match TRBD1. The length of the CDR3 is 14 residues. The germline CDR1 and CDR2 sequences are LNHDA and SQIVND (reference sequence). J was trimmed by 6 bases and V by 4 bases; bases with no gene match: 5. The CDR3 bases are TGTGCCAGTAGTAGAGGGACAGGGGCCAATGGCTACACCTTC. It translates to CASSRGTGANGYTF.

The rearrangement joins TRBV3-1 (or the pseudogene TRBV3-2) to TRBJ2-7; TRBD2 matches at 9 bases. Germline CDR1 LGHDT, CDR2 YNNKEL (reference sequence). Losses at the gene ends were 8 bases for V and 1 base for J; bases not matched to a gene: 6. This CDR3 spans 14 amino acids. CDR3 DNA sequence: TGTGCCAGCCAAGGAGCGGGGGGATCCTACGAGCAGTACTTC. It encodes CASQGAGGSYEQYF.

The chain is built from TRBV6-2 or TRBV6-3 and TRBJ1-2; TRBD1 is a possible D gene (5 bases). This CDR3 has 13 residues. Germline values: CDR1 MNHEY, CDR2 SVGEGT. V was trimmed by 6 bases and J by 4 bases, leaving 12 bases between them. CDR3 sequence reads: CASSPLDSYGYTF. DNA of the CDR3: TGTGCCAGCAGCCCTCTCGACAGCTATGGCTACACCTTC.

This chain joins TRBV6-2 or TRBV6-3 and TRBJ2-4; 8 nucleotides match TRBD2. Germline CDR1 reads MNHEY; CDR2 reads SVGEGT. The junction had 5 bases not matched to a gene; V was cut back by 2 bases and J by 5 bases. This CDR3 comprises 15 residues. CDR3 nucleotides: TGTGCCAGCAGTTACCGATCGGGGGGGCAAAACATTCAGTACTTC. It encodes CASSYRSGGQNIQYF.

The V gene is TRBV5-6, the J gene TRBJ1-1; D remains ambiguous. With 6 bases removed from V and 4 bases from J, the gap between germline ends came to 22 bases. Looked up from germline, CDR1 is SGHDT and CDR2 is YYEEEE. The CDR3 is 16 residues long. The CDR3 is CASIPATSPNPTEAFF. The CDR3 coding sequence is TGTGCCAGCATACCCGCGACTTCACCCAATCCCACTGAAGCTTTCTTT.

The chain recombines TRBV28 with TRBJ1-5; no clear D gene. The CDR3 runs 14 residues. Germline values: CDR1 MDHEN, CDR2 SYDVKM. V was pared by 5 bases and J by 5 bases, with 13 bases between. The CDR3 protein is CASSPAGSDQPQHF. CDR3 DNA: TGTGCCAGCAGTCCAGCGGGGTCGGATCAGCCCCAGCATTTT.

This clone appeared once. CDR3: CASSPSSSGGIYEQYF. CDR3 nucleotide sequence: TGTGCCAGCAGCCCCTCTTCGAGCGGGGGGATCTACGAGCAGTACTTC. This chain connects TRBV5-4 to TRBJ2-7; 9 bases agree with TRBD2. This CDR3 contains 16 residues. Germline V gene data show CDR1 as SGHNT and CDR2 as YYREEE (reference sequence). V was clipped by 4 bases and J by 3 bases; unmatched bases: 11.

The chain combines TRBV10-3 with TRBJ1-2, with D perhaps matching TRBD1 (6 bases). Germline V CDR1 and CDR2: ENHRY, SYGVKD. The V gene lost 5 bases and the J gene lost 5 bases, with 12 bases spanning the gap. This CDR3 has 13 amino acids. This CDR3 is CAISKGQAYGYTF. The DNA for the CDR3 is TGTGCCATCAGTAAGGGACAAGCGTATGGCTACACCTTC.

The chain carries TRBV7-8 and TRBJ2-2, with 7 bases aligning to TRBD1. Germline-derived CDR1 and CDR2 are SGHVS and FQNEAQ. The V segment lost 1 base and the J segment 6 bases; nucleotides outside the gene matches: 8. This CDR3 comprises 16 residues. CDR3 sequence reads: CASSLGTTGVSGELFF. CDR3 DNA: TGTGCCAGCAGCTTAGGAACCACAGGGGTATCCGGGGAGCTGTTTTTT.

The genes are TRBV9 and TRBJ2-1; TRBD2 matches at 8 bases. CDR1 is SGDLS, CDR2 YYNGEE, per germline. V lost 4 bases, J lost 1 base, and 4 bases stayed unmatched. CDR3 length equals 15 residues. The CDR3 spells CASSPGTRSYNEQFF. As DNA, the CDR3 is TGTGCCAGCAGCCCAGGGACTAGATCCTACAATGAGCAGTTCTTC.